The entry below gives a single T cell receptor (beta chain) sequence along with its context. Its antigen is unknown. With 0 bases removed from V and 4 bases from J, the gap between germline ends came to 9 bases. Germline lookup yields CDR1 GTSNPN and CDR2 SVGIG (reference sequence). The CDR3 covers 14 residues. PCR used 60 Vbeta primers and 13 Jbeta primers. TCRdb keeps only in-frame clones here, not all; method: immunoSEQ multiplex PCR. Here the sample spans 120,000 to 150,000 clones, about 86% being singletons. The data originate from a study of cytomegalovirus exposure and HLA in healthy donors. Study results and limitations: In all likelihood, a cluster of highly shared sequence variants was a sequencing artifact.

These donors, healthy bone marrow donors, were studied. This TCR derives from a man aged 35-49 years in good health and CMV-seropositive. Specimen: PBMCs. The genes are TRBV30 and TRBJ2-2; tentative D call: TRBD2 (5 bases). The CDR3 DNA is TGTGCCTGGAGTGTACTAGGGAGCACCGGGGAGCTGTTTTTT. Amino acids: CAWSVLGSTGELFF.